The rows below give T cell receptor beta chains drawn from one sample of a study of Ad26.COV2.S vaccination and SARS-CoV-2 variants. Measured with immunoSEQ multiplex PCR; TCRdb has only the in-frame clones, and not every one. The repertoire holds some 250,000 clones, with approximately 88% as singletons. This specimen was peripheral blood, taken in a trial of Ad26.COV2.S vaccine versus placebo. The receptor source for this set is a person aged 18-65 years who received the Ad26.COV2.S COVID-19 vaccine or a placebo. Both conserved end residues are part of each CDR3. D genes are given only for firm matches. For some rows the clone size is stated as once, few or many, or as a class when expanded; others skip it.

cdr3_nt: TGTGCCAGCAGCTCAGGGGGCTACGACGAGCAGTACTTC
cdr3_aa: CASSSGGYDEQYF
clone_size: NA
j_call: TRBJ2-7
cdr3_length: 13
d_call: TRBD1
v_call: TRBV7-3

cdr3_nt: TGTGCCATCACTACAGGCTCCGGAGAAGCTTTCTTT
cdr3_aa: CAITTGSGEAFF
clone_size: NA
j_call: TRBJ1-1
cdr3_length: 12
d_call: NA
v_call: TRBV10-3

cdr3_nt: TGTGCCAGCAGTTACTCGGAGACAGGGTTTATTAGCTACACCTTC
cdr3_aa: CASSYSETGFISYTF
clone_size: few
j_call: TRBJ1-2
cdr3_length: 15
d_call: TRBD1
v_call: TRBV6-5

cdr3_nt: TGTGCCAGCAGCCGGGCGGGAGTGGACCCAAGAGAGCAGTACTTC
cdr3_aa: CASSRAGVDPREQYF
clone_size: NA
j_call: TRBJ2-7
cdr3_length: 15
d_call: TRBD2
v_call: TRBV11-2

cdr3_nt: TGTGCCTGGAGTGTACGGGGATGGATATCATATGGCTACACCTTC
cdr3_aa: CAWSVRGWISYGYTF
clone_size: NA
j_call: TRBJ1-2
cdr3_length: 15
d_call: NA
v_call: TRBV30

cdr3_nt: TGCGCCAGCAGCCAAGGCGGGACTAGCGGCTACGAGCAGTACTTC
cdr3_aa: CASSQGGTSGYEQYF
clone_size: NA
j_call: TRBJ2-7
cdr3_length: 15
d_call: TRBD2
v_call: TRBV4-3

cdr3_nt: TGTGCCTGGAGGACGGTGGACCGGACAGGGCGGGGGCAGTACTTC
cdr3_aa: CAWRTVDRTGRGQYF
clone_size: NA
j_call: TRBJ2-7
cdr3_length: 15
d_call: TRBD1
v_call: TRBV30

cdr3_nt: TGTGCCAGCAGCCAACCGAGGGAGAACACCGGGGAGCTGTTTTTT
cdr3_aa: CASSQPRENTGELFF
clone_size: NA
j_call: TRBJ2-2
cdr3_length: 15
d_call: NA
v_call: TRBV3-1/TRBV3-2

cdr3_nt: TGTGCCAGTAGTACGGGACTAGGGCCTTTCTACGAGCAGTACTTC
cdr3_aa: CASSTGLGPFYEQYF
clone_size: few
j_call: TRBJ2-7
cdr3_length: 15
d_call: TRBD2
v_call: TRBV19

cdr3_nt: TGTGCCAGCAGTTATCGGGGGACGCTCCAAGAGACCCAGTACTTC
cdr3_aa: CASSYRGTLQETQYF
clone_size: NA
j_call: TRBJ2-5
cdr3_length: 15
d_call: NA
v_call: TRBV6-5

cdr3_nt: TGTGCCAGCAGTCGCGGTTGGACTGGAGATGGCTACACCTTC
cdr3_aa: CASSRGWTGDGYTF
clone_size: NA
j_call: TRBJ1-2
cdr3_length: 14
d_call: NA
v_call: TRBV2

cdr3_nt: TGTGCCAGCAGCCAAAATCCGGGAGCCGGGGAGCTGTTTTTT
cdr3_aa: CASSQNPGAGELFF
clone_size: NA
j_call: TRBJ2-2
cdr3_length: 14
d_call: NA
v_call: TRBV14

cdr3_nt: TGCGCCAGCAGCTCCTCCCCCGGCTCCTACGAGCAGTACTTC
cdr3_aa: CASSSSPGSYEQYF
clone_size: NA
j_call: TRBJ2-7
cdr3_length: 14
d_call: NA
v_call: TRBV5-1

cdr3_nt: TGTGCCAGCACGCTCCCCGCGGGGGCGGGGAATGAGCAGTTCTTC
cdr3_aa: CASTLPAGAGNEQFF
clone_size: NA
j_call: TRBJ2-1
cdr3_length: 15
d_call: NA
v_call: TRBV5-4

cdr3_nt: TGTGCCAGCAGCTCCAACAGGACAGGGTACTATGGCTACACCTTC
cdr3_aa: CASSSNRTGYYGYTF
clone_size: NA
j_call: TRBJ1-2
cdr3_length: 15
d_call: TRBD1
v_call: TRBV7-8

cdr3_nt: TGTGCCAGCAGCCCGGCCTTGAACACTGAAGCTTTCTTT
cdr3_aa: CASSPALNTEAFF
clone_size: NA
j_call: TRBJ1-1
cdr3_length: 13
d_call: NA
v_call: TRBV6-2/TRBV6-3

cdr3_nt: TGTGCCTGGAGTGTACACCCCCCCAACGTCCGGGGAGAGTTCTTC
cdr3_aa: CAWSVHPPNVRGEFF
clone_size: NA
j_call: TRBJ2-1
cdr3_length: 15
d_call: NA
v_call: TRBV30

cdr3_nt: TGCGCCAGCAGCCTAACCGGGACAGGCACAGATACGCAGTATTTT
cdr3_aa: CASSLTGTGTDTQYF
clone_size: once
j_call: TRBJ2-3
cdr3_length: 15
d_call: TRBD1
v_call: TRBV4-1

cdr3_nt: TGTGCCAGCAGCCGACAGGGGGACTACAATGAGCAGTTCTTC
cdr3_aa: CASSRQGDYNEQFF
clone_size: NA
j_call: TRBJ2-1
cdr3_length: 14
d_call: TRBD1
v_call: TRBV6-4

cdr3_nt: TGTGCCAGCAGCTTCGCGTCTAGCGGGAGTTCCCCCGGGGAGCTGTTTTTT
cdr3_aa: CASSFASSGSSPGELFF
clone_size: NA
j_call: TRBJ2-2
cdr3_length: 17
d_call: TRBD2
v_call: TRBV7-2

cdr3_nt: TGCGCCAGCAGCCCGGGGGGACTAGCGGGGGCTAACCAAGAGACCCAGTACTTC
cdr3_aa: CASSPGGLAGANQETQYF
clone_size: NA
j_call: TRBJ2-5
cdr3_length: 18
d_call: TRBD2
v_call: TRBV5-1

cdr3_nt: TGTGCCAGCAGTTACACAGGGGACAATGAGCAGTTCTTC
cdr3_aa: CASSYTGDNEQFF
clone_size: NA
j_call: TRBJ2-1
cdr3_length: 13
d_call: TRBD1
v_call: TRBV6-6

cdr3_nt: TGTGCCATCCGTAAAGGGTCTGAAACAGGAGGCTACACCTTC
cdr3_aa: CAIRKGSETGGYTF
clone_size: NA
j_call: TRBJ1-2
cdr3_length: 14
d_call: NA
v_call: TRBV10-3

cdr3_nt: TGTGCCAGCAGCCAGACAGAGTACGAGCAGTACTTC
cdr3_aa: CASSQTEYEQYF
clone_size: NA
j_call: TRBJ2-7
cdr3_length: 12
d_call: NA
v_call: TRBV6-2/TRBV6-3